This T cell receptor (beta chain) originates from a study of blood T cell repertoires in COVID-19. Across the study: The cDNA or gDNA used as material had been derived from T cells, B-cell-depleted T cells, or PBMCs.

Original data processing: Amplification with reference gene primers provided the estimates of nucleated cell counts. The method was immunoSEQ multiplex PCR; TCRdb's version includes in-frame clones alone and lacks a portion of them. From that table come the V and J calls and clone size; the DNA was used to work out D and trimming. The sample has about 83,000 clones; more than 75% are singletons. Losses at the gene ends were 4 bases for V and 4 bases for J; bases not matched to a gene: 6. The CDR3 is 16 amino acids. Germline V CDR1 and CDR2: SEHNR, FQNEAQ (reference sequence). This clone occurred many times.

The sequenced material came from peripheral blood. This chain connects TRBV7-9 to TRBJ2-2, with 10 bases aligning to TRBD2. The source is a woman older than 75 with active or convalescent COVID-19. The CDR3 region has the DNA TGTGCCAGCAGCTCCGGGACTAGCGTTGGCACCGGGGAGCTGTTTTTT. It codes for CASSSGTSVGTGELFF.